This T cell receptor beta chain derives from a study of shared clonotypes between healthy human individuals. Findings and limits, study-wide: As a rule, naive subsets had a larger estimated richness than memory subsets. For sorted subsets, rarefaction showed incomplete sequencing despite large depth. Around 5% of naive CD4 clonotypes were common to several donors.

A remark on this clone: Its antigen remains unknown.

Libraries were prepared by immunoSEQ multiplex PCR; TCRdb keeps only in-frame clonotypes and omits some of them. The table shows fewer than 700,000 clones, with around 96% occurring only once. Cells designated naive CD8 were CD45RO-negative and were positively selected for CCR7, with terminally differentiated effector memory CD45RA+ cells excluded. Recent acute infections and vaccinations were absent in the healthy HIV-negative adult donors. The CDR3 consists of 16 residues. The V and J ends lost 4 bases and 0 bases respectively, with 10 bases between them. Looked up from germline, CDR1 is MNHEY and CDR2 is SVGAGI.

This receptor was taken from a woman in her thirties in good health. This chain links TRBV6-5 with TRBJ2-6; no firm D call. The source material was naive CD8+ T cells sorted from blood. The CDR3 spells CASSFFTSSGANVLTF. The CDR3 DNA reads TGTGCCAGCAGTTTTTTCACCAGCTCTGGGGCCAACGTCCTGACTTTC.